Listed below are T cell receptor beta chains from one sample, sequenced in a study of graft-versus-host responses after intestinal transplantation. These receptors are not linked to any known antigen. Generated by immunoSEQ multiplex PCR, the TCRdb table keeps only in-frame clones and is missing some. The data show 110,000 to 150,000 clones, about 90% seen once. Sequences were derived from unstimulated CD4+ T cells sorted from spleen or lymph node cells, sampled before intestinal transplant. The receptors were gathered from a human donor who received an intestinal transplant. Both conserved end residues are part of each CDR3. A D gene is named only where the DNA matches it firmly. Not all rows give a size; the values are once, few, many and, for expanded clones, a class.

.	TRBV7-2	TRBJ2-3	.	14	CASSPTLGTDTQYF	TGTGCCAGCAGCCCAACGCTTGGCACAGATACGCAGTATTTT
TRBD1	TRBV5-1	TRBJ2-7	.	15	CASSLTGDTSYEQYF	TGCGCCAGCAGCCTAACAGGGGACACGTCCTACGAGCAGTACTTC
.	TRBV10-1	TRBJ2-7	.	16	CASSNRRAFRAYEQYF	TGCGCCAGCAGTAACCGTCGGGCCTTCAGGGCCTACGAGCAGTACTTC
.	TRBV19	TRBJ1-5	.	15	CASSIRMDANQPQHF	TGTGCCAGTAGTATACGTATGGATGCCAATCAGCCCCAGCATTTT
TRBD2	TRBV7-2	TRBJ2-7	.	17	CASSLELAGALSYEQYF	TGTGCCAGCAGCTTAGAACTAGCGGGAGCCCTCTCCTACGAGCAGTACTTC
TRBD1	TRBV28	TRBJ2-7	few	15	CASSSHRDSSYEQYF	TGTGCCAGCAGCTCTCATCGGGACAGCTCCTACGAGCAGTACTTC
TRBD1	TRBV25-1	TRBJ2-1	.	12	CASSSRGYEQFF	TGTGCCAGCAGTTCCAGGGGGTATGAGCAGTTCTTC
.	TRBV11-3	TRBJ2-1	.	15	CASSLEGGAYNEQFF	TGTGCCAGCAGCTTAGAAGGGGGGGCGTACAATGAGCAGTTCTTC
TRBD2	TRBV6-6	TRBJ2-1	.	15	CASSLGLAYYNEQFF	TGTGCCAGCAGTCTCGGACTAGCGTACTACAATGAGCAGTTCTTC
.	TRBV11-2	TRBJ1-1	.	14	CASSFGGWSTEAFF	TGTGCCAGCAGCTTCGGGGGATGGTCCACTGAAGCTTTCTTT
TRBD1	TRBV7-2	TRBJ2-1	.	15	CASSRVGTGYNEQFF	TGTGCCAGCAGCCGAGTCGGGACAGGGTACAATGAGCAGTTCTTC
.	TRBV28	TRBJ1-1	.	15	CASSLPNTGNTEAFF	TGTGCCAGCAGTTTGCCTAATACAGGGAACACTGAAGCTTTCTTT
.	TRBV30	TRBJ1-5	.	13	CAWRKGGNQPQHF	TGTGCCTGGAGGAAAGGGGGCAATCAGCCCCAGCATTTT
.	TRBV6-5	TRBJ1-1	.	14	CASTVRRTNTEAFF	TGTGCCAGCACCGTTAGAAGAACCAACACTGAAGCTTTCTTT
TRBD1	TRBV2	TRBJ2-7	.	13	CARNQGTAYEQYF	TGTGCCAGAAACCAAGGGACAGCTTACGAGCAGTACTTC
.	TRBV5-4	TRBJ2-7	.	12	CASSLYSYEQYF	TGTGCCAGCAGCTTATACAGCTACGAGCAGTACTTC
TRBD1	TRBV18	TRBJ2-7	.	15	CASSPPFQGAYEQYF	TGTGCCAGCTCACCACCGTTCCAGGGGGCCTACGAGCAGTACTTC
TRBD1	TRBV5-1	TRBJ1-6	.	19	CASSLITGTGPAGGSPLHF	TGCGCCAGCAGCTTGATTACCGGGACAGGCCCAGCTGGGGGTTCACCCCTCCACTTT
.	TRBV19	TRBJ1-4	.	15	CASNRGTWRNEKLFF	TGTGCCAGTAACAGAGGGACTTGGAGGAATGAAAAACTGTTTTTT
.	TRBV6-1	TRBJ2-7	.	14	CASSWGRGTYEQYF	TGTGCCAGCAGCTGGGGGCGTGGAACCTACGAGCAGTACTTC
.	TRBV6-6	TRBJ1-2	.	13	CASSQQGDYGYTF	TGTGCCAGCAGCCAACAGGGAGACTATGGCTACACCTTC
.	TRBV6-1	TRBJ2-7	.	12	CASSSQGYEQYF	TGTGCCAGCAGTTCACAGGGATACGAGCAGTACTTC
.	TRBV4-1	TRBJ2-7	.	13	CASSQNPTYEQYF	TGCGCCAGCAGCCAAAATCCCACCTACGAGCAGTACTTC
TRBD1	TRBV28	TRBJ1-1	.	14	CASSSGTANTEAFF	TGTGCCAGCAGTTCGGGGACAGCGAACACTGAAGCTTTCTTT
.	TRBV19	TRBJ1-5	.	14	CASGMPYWNQPQHF	TGTGCCAGTGGTATGCCGTATTGGAATCAGCCCCAGCATTTT
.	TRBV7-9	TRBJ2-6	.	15	CASNYWPSGANVLTF	TGTGCCAGCAACTACTGGCCCTCTGGGGCCAACGTCCTGACTTTC
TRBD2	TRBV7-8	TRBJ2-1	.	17	CASTTSGVAALYNEQFF	TGTGCCAGCACGACTAGCGGGGTCGCCGCCCTCTACAATGAGCAGTTCTTC
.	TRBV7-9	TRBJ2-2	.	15	CASSLLNLNTGELFF	TGTGCCAGCAGCTTACTTAATCTCAACACCGGGGAGCTGTTTTTT
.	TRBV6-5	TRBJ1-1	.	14	CASSYRRSNTEAFF	TGTGCCAGCAGTTATCGACGGTCGAACACTGAAGCTTTCTTT
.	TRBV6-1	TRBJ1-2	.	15	CASSELRTANYGYTF	TGTGCCAGCAGTGAACTCCGAACTGCTAACTATGGCTACACCTTC
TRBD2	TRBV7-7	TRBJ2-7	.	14	CASSLAPTGGEQYF	TGTGCCAGCAGCTTAGCGCCTACGGGGGGCGAGCAGTACTTC
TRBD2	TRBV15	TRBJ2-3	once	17	CATSRVETSGGTDTQYF	TGTGCCACCAGCAGAGTTGAGACTAGCGGGGGCACAGATACGCAGTATTTT
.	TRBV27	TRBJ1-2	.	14	CASSLTRVSYGYTF	TGTGCCAGCAGTTTAACCAGGGTCAGCTATGGCTACACCTTC
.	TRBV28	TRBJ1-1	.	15	CASSGADEGYTEAFF	TGTGCCAGCAGCGGTGCCGATGAGGGTTACACTGAAGCTTTCTTT
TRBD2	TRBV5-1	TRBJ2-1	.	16	CASRTTGTSVYNEQFF	TGCGCCAGCAGAACGACCGGGACTAGCGTCTACAATGAGCAGTTCTTC
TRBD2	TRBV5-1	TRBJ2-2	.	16	CASQLLAGGNTGELFF	TGCGCCAGCCAGCTATTGGCGGGAGGGAACACCGGGGAGCTGTTTTTT
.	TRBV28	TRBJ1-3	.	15	CASRYSVIAGNTIYF	TGTGCCAGCAGGTACTCAGTAATCGCTGGAAACACCATATATTTT
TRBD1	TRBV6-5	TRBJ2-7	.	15	CASSYSGQGIYEQYF	TGTGCCAGCAGTTACTCGGGACAGGGGATCTACGAGCAGTACTTC
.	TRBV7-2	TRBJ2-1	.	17	CASSPFSDYSSYNEQFF	TGTGCCAGCAGCCCCTTTAGCGACTATAGCTCCTACAATGAGCAGTTCTTC
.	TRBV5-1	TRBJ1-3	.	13	CASSVGSGNTIYF	TGCGCCAGCAGTGTAGGGTCGGGGAACACCATATATTTT
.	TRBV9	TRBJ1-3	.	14	CASSVATAGNTIYF	TGTGCCAGCAGCGTAGCCACAGCTGGAAACACCATATATTTT
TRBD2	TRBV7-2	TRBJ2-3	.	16	CASSFSAGGGTDTQYF	TGTGCCAGCAGCTTTAGTGCGGGAGGGGGCACAGATACGCAGTATTTT
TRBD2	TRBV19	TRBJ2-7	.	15	CASKMGLAGTYEQYF	TGTGCCAGTAAGATGGGACTAGCGGGTACCTACGAGCAGTACTTC
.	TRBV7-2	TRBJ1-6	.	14	CASSRTAYNSPLHF	TGTGCCAGCAGCCGGACAGCTTATAATTCACCCCTCCACTTT
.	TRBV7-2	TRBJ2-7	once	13	CASSLGPSYEQYF	TGTGCCAGCAGCTTAGGTCCCTCCTACGAGCAGTACTTC
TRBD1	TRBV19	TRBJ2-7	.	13	CASSGTGGGEQYF	TGTGCCAGTTCCGGGACAGGGGGCGGCGAGCAGTACTTC
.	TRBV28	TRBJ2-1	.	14	CASSLDPLVSEQFF	TGTGCCAGCAGTCTCGACCCACTAGTTTCGGAGCAGTTCTTC
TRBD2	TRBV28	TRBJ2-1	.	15	CASSLISGRGNEQFF	TGTGCCAGCAGTTTAATTAGCGGGAGGGGGAATGAGCAGTTCTTC
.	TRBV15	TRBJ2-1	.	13	CATSRGLAQEQFF	TGTGCCACCAGCAGAGGGCTAGCCCAAGAGCAGTTCTTC
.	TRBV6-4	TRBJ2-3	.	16	CASSVTGILGTDTQYF	TGTGCCAGCAGTGTTACAGGGATCCTCGGCACAGATACGCAGTATTTT
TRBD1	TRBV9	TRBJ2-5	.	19	CASSVACQGAGRYQETQYF	TGTGCCAGCAGCGTAGCTTGCCAGGGGGCGGGTCGGTACCAAGAGACCCAGTACTTC
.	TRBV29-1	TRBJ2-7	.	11	CSVKGPYEQYF	TGCAGCGTGAAGGGGCCCTACGAGCAGTACTTC
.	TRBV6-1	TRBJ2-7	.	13	CASSRAIGYEQYF	TGTGCCAGCAGCCGCGCGATAGGCTACGAGCAGTACTTC
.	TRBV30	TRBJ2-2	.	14	CAWSVVSNTGELFF	TGTGCCTGGAGTGTTGTCTCAAACACCGGGGAGCTGTTTTTT
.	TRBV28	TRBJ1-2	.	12	CASSLQGSGYTF	TGTGCCAGCAGCCTACAGGGATCCGGCTACACCTTC
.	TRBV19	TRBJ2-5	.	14	CASSMGPIQETQYF	TGTGCCAGTAGTATGGGACCGATCCAAGAGACCCAGTACTTC
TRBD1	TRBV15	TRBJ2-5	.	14	CATSRQDREETQYF	TGTGCCACCAGCAGACAGGACAGGGAAGAGACCCAGTACTTC